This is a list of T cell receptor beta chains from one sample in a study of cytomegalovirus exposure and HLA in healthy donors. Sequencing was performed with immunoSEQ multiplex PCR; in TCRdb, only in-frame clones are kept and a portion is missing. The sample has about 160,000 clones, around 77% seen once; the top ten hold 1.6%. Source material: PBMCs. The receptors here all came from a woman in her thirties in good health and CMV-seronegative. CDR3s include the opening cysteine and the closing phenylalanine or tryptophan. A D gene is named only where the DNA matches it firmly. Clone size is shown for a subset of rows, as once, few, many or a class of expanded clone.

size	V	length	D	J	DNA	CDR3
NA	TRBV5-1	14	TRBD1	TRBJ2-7	TGCGCCAGCAGCTATTCGGGACAGGGAGACGAGCAGTACTTC	CASSYSGQGDEQYF
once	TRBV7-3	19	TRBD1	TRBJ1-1	TGTGCCAGCAGCCCAACACCGACAGGGGGCTTCCAAGGGGACACTGAAGCTTTCTTT	CASSPTPTGGFQGDTEAFF
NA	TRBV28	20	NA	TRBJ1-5	TGTGCCAGCAGTTCCCCCCTATTGGCAAGTTCAGGGGCCAGCAATCAGCCCCAGCATTTT	CASSSPLLASSGASNQPQHF
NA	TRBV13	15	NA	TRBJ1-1	TGTGCCAGCAGCTTAGAGGGCAGGGCGGACACTGAAGCTTTCTTT	CASSLEGRADTEAFF
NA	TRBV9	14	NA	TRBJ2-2	TGTGCCAGCAGCGTAGGTGGGGGGACCGGGGAGCTGTTTTTT	CASSVGGGTGELFF
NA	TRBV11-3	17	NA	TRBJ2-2	TGTGCCAGCAGCTCCCTTCTAGGGGGCGCGGGAACCGGGGAGCTGTTTTTT	CASSSLLGGAGTGELFF
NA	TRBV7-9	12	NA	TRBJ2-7	TGTGCCAGCAGCTTAGGGACAGTCGAGCAGTACTTC	CASSLGTVEQYF
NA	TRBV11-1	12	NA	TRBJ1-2	TGTGCCAGCGGCAAGACTAACTATGGCTACACCTTC	CASGKTNYGYTF
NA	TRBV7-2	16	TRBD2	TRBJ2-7	TGTGCCAGCAGCTTGTACGGGACTAGCGGGAGTTACGAGCAGTACTTC	CASSLYGTSGSYEQYF
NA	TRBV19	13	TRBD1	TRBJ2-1	TGTGCCAGTAACTCGGACAGGGGCAATGAGCAGTTCTTC	CASNSDRGNEQFF
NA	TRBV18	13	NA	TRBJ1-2	TGTGCCAGCTCCTTCGGGACTGATTATGGCTACACCTTC	CASSFGTDYGYTF
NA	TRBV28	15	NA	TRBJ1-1	TGTGCCAGCAGTTTAAGAACAGGGAGGAACACTGAAGCTTTCTTT	CASSLRTGRNTEAFF
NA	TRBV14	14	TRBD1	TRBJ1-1	TGTGCCAGCAGCCCGGACAGGTGGGACTTTCAAGCTTTCTTT	CASSPDRWDFQAFF
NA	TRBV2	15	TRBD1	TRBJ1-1	TGTGCCAGCAGTGAAGTTAGGACAGGGATCACTGAAGCTTTCTTT	CASSEVRTGITEAFF
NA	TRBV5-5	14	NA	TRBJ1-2	TGTGCCAGCAGCCCTGGGGGGGAAAACTATGGCTACACCTTC	CASSPGGENYGYTF
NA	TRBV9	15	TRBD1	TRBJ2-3	TGTGCCAGCAGTACGGGGACAGTCAGCACAGATACGCAGTATTTT	CASSTGTVSTDTQYF
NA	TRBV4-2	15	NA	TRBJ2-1	TGTGCCAGCAGCCAAGTTAAGCGGGCGGGCAATGAGCAGTTCTTC	CASSQVKRAGNEQFF
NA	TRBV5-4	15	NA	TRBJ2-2	TGTGCCAGCAGCCCTGGACAGCGATACACCGGGGAGCTGTTTTTT	CASSPGQRYTGELFF
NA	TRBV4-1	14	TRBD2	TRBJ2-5	TGCGCCAGCAGCCAGAGCGGGGGCGAAGAGACCCAGTACTTC	CASSQSGGEETQYF
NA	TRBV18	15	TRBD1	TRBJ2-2	TGTGCCAGCTCATGGGGACAGGGAGACACCGGGGAGCTGTTTTTT	CASSWGQGDTGELFF
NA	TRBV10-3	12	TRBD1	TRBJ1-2	TGTGCCAGCACAGGGGGAGACTATGGCTACACCTTC	CASTGGDYGYTF
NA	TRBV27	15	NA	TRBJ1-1	TGTGCCAGCATCATCTGGGGAGGGATGAACACTGAAGCTTTCTTT	CASIIWGGMNTEAFF
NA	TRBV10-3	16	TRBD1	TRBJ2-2	TGTGCCATCAGTGAGTCATTAGGGGGCAACGCCGGGGAGCTGTTTTTT	CAISESLGGNAGELFF
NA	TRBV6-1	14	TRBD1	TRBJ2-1	TGTGCCAGCAGACCAGGGGGTTCCTACAATGAGCAGTTCTTC	CASRPGGSYNEQFF
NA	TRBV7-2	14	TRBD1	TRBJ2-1	TGTGCCAGCAGCTTAACGGCAGGGGGATATGAGCAGTTCTTC	CASSLTAGGYEQFF
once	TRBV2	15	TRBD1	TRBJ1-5	TGTGCCAGCAGGGGACAGGGCAGTGGCAATCAGCCCCAGCATTTT	CASRGQGSGNQPQHF
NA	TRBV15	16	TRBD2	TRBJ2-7	TGTGCCACCAGCAGATTCCTTAGCGGGGGGGTCGACGAGCAGTACTTC	CATSRFLSGGVDEQYF
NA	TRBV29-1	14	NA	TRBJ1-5	TGCAGCGTTAGGGGAACAGTGGCCGATCAGCCCCAGCATTTT	CSVRGTVADQPQHF
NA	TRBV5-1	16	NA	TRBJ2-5	TGCGCCAGCAGCTTGGGATTAGCGGACCCCCAAGAGACCCAGTACTTC	CASSLGLADPQETQYF
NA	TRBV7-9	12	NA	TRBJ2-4	TGTGCCAGCAGCTCAGAGGTCGACATTCAGTACTTC	CASSSEVDIQYF
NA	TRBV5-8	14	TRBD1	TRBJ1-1	TGTGCCAGCACCCCTATCACAGGGGGCACTGAAGCTTTCTTT	CASTPITGGTEAFF
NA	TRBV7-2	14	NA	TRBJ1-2	TGTGCCAGCAGGACATCGCCCTCTAACTATGGCTACACCTTC	CASRTSPSNYGYTF
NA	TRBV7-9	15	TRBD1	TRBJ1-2	TGTGCCAGCAGCTTAGACGGGACAGGGACCGGAGGCTACACCTTC	CASSLDGTGTGGYTF
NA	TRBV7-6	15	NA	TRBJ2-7	TGTGCCAGCAGCTTAGGAGAAAGGGGCCCCCTCGAGCAGTACTTC	CASSLGERGPLEQYF
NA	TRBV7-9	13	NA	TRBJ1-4	TGTGCCAGCAGCTTAAGGACTGCTGAAAAACTGTTTTTT	CASSLRTAEKLFF
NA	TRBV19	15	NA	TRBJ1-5	TGTGCCAGTAGTATAGTAAGGGGTTACAATCAGCCCCAGCATTTT	CASSIVRGYNQPQHF
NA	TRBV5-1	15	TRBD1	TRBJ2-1	TGCGCCAGCAGCTCCTCACTTCCTACAGGGGATGAGCAGTTCTTC	CASSSSLPTGDEQFF
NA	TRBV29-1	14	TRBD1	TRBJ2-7	TGCAGCGTCCGAAAGGGACAGGGGAACTACGAGCAGTACTTC	CSVRKGQGNYEQYF
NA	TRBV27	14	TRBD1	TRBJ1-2	TGTGCCAGCAGTTGGACAGGGGGGGTCGGTGGCTACACCTTC	CASSWTGGVGGYTF
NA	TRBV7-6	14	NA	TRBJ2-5	TGTGCCAGCAGCTCACAGGGCTACCAAGAGACCCAGTACTTC	CASSSQGYQETQYF
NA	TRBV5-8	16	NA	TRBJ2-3	TGTGCCAGCAGTCCCTTCGACAGGACTAGCACAGATACGCAGTATTTT	CASSPFDRTSTDTQYF
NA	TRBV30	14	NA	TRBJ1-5	TGTGCCTGGAGTGTAGGGGTTGCCAATCAGCCCCAGCATTTT	CAWSVGVANQPQHF
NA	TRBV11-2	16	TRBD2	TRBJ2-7	TGTGCCAGCAGCTCGTGGACTAGCGGAAGTCCCTACGAGCAGTACTTC	CASSSWTSGSPYEQYF
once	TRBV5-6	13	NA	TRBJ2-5	TGTGCCAGCAGCACCGGACAGAGGGAGACCCAGTACTTC	CASSTGQRETQYF
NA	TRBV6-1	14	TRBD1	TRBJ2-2	TGTGCCAGCACCTGGGACAGAGCTACCGGGGAGCTGTTTTTT	CASTWDRATGELFF
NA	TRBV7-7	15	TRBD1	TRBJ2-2	TGTGCCAGCAGCTCCGACAGGGGAAACACCGGGGAGCTGTTTTTT	CASSSDRGNTGELFF
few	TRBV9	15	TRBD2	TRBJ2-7	TGTGCCAGCAGCGTAGGGGCTAGCGGGAGTTACGAGCAGTACTTC	CASSVGASGSYEQYF
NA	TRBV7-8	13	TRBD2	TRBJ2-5	TGTGCCAGCAGCGGGACTAGCGGGAGGACCCAGTACTTC	CASSGTSGRTQYF
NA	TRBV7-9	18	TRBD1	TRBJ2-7	TGTGCCAGCAGCCGAGGTACCTCCGGGACAGGTTTGTCCTACGAGCAGTACTTC	CASSRGTSGTGLSYEQYF
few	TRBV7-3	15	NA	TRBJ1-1	TGTGCCAGCAGCTTATTGGGGCAGGGGAACACTGAAGCTTTCTTT	CASSLLGQGNTEAFF
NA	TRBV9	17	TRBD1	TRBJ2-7	TGTGCCAGCAGCGTCTCGGGACAGGGCTTTCCCACCTACGAGCAGTACTTC	CASSVSGQGFPTYEQYF
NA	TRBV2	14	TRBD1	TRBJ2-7	TGTGCCAGCAGGGGGCGGGACAGGGGCTACGAGCAGTACTTC	CASRGRDRGYEQYF
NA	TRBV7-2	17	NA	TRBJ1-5	TGTGCCAGCAGCTTAGGGGGGGTGGCGGCTTTCAATCAGCCCCAGCATTTT	CASSLGGVAAFNQPQHF
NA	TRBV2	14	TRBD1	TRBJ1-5	TGTGCCAGCAGTGAGACAGGGGAGGATCAGCCCCAGCATTTT	CASSETGEDQPQHF
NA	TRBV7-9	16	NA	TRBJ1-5	TGTGCCAGCAGCTTAGCGTACGGGGGAGAGGAACAGCCCCAGCATTTT	CASSLAYGGEEQPQHF